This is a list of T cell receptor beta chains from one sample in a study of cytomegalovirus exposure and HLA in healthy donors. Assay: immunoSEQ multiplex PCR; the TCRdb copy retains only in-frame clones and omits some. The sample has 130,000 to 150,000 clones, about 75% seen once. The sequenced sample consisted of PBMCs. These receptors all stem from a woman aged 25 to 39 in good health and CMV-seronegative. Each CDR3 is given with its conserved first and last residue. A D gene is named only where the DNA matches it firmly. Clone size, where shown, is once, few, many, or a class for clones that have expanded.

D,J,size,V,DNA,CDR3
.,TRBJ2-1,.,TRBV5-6,TGTGCCAGCAGCCCAGAGTCCATAAGGGAGGATCGGTTCTTC,CASSPESIREDRFF
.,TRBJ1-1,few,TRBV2,TGTGCCAGCAGTGAAGCTTTAACACAGAACACTGAAGCTTTCTTT,CASSEALTQNTEAFF
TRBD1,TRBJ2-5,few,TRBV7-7,TGTGCCAGCAGCCCTGGGACAGGGGGGGTGGAGACCCAGTACTTC,CASSPGTGGVETQYF
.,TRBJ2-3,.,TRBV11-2,TGTGCCAGCAGCTTAGAGGCGGGGAATTTAGACACGCAGTATTTT,CASSLEAGNLDTQYF
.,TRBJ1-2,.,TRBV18,TGTGCCAGCTCACCGCAGGGAAAGGATGGCTACACCTTC,CASSPQGKDGYTF
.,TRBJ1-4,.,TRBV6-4,TGTGCCGGGTGGCAGGCCTATAATGAAAAACTGTTTTTT,CAGWQAYNEKLFF
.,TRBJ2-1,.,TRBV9,TGTGCCAGCAGCCTACGGGGGACAGACAATGAGCAGTTCTTC,CASSLRGTDNEQFF
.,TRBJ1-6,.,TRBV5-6,TGTGCCAGCAGCTTGGGTAGGCGGCCGTCATATTCACCCCTCCACTTT,CASSLGRRPSYSPLHF
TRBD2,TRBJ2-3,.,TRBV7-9,TGTGCCAGCAGCCCAACCGCCCAATCCGCGGGGGGGCGAGGCACGCAGTATTTT,CASSPTAQSAGGRGTQYF
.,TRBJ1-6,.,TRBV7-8,TGTGCCAGCAGCTTAGCGTGGCGGGGGGCACATTCACCCCTCCACTTT,CASSLAWRGAHSPLHF
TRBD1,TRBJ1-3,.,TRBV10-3,TGTGCCATCAGCGAAGACAGGGTCGGCGGAAACACCATATATTTT,CAISEDRVGGNTIYF
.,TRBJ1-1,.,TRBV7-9,TGTGCCAGCAGCATCCAGGGGGAAGCTTTCTTT,CASSIQGEAFF
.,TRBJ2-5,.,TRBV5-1,TGCGCCAGCAGCTTTCAAGACAGGGAGACCCAGTACTTC,CASSFQDRETQYF
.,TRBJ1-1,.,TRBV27,TGTGCCAGCAGTTTAAGAGGCTTGAACACTGAAGCTTTCTTT,CASSLRGLNTEAFF
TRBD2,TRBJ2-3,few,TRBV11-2,TGTGCCAGCAGCTTACTAGCGGGGGCTTTGGATACGCAGTATTTT,CASSLLAGALDTQYF
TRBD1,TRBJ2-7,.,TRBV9,TGTGCCAGCAGCCTCGAGACAGGGTCCTACGAGCAGTACTTC,CASSLETGSYEQYF
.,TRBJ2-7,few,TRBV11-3,TGTGCCAGCAGCTTAGCCCCCTCCCACTCGTTGAGTTTGATCGAGCAGTACTTC,CASSLAPSHSLSLIEQYF
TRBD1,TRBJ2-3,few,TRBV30,TGTGCCCACACACAGGGGTTTAGCACAGATACGCAGTATTTT,CAHTQGFSTDTQYF
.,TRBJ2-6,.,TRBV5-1,TGCGCCAGCAGCTTGGCGGGACTTCCAGGTGGGGCCAACGTCCTGACTTTC,CASSLAGLPGGANVLTF
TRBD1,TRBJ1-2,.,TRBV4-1,TGCGCCAGCAGCCAAGATTGGGGGGACAGATCAGCTAACTATGGCTACACCTTC,CASSQDWGDRSANYGYTF
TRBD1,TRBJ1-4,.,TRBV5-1,TGCGCCAGCAGCCTTCAGACAGGGCAAGAAAAACTGTTTTTT,CASSLQTGQEKLFF
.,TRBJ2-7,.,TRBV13,TGTGCCAGCAGCTTATACTACGAGCAGTACTTC,CASSLYYEQYF
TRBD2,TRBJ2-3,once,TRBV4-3,TGCGCCAGCAGCCAACGACTAGCGGGGGGTGCAGATACGCAGTATTTT,CASSQRLAGGADTQYF
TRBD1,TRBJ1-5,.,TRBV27,TGTGCCAGCAGGGGACAGGGGTTGGGGATTAGCAATCAGCCCCAGCATTTT,CASRGQGLGISNQPQHF
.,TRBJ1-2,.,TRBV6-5,TGTGCCAGCAGTACGGAGGGGAATGGCTACACCTTC,CASSTEGNGYTF
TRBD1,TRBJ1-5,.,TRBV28,TGTGCCAGCAGTTTTGGGGACAGGCGTAATCAGCCCCAGCATTTT,CASSFGDRRNQPQHF
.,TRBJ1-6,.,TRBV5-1,TGCGCCAGCAGCTTGACGCCGGGGAATTCACCCCTCCACTTT,CASSLTPGNSPLHF
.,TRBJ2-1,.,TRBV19,TGTGCCAGTAGTATAGTACGGGGTCGCAATGAGCAGTTCTTC,CASSIVRGRNEQFF
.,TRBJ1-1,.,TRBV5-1,TGCGCCAGCAGCTTGGCGGGGGGCCCGGGGAACACTGAAGCTTTCTTT,CASSLAGGPGNTEAFF
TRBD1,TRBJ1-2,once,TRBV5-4,TGTGCCAGCAGCTTGCAACAGGGGGCGCATGGCTACACCTTC,CASSLQQGAHGYTF
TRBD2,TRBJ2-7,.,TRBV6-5,TGTGCCAGCAGCCGAGGAAGCGGGGGTGGCAACGAGCAGTACTTC,CASSRGSGGGNEQYF
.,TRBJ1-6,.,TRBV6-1,TGTGCCAGCAGTGAACTCCGCCGGAATTCACCCCTCCACTTT,CASSELRRNSPLHF
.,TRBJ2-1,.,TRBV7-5,TGTGTCAGAAGCTACCCACTAGCGGGGGAGTACAATGAGCAGTTCTTC,CVRSYPLAGEYNEQFF
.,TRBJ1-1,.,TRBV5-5,TGTGCCAGCAGCTTGGGGGAGCTCGGGGGGGGCACTGAAGCTTTCTTT,CASSLGELGGGTEAFF
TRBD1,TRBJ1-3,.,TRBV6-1,TGTGCCAGCAGTGTGGACAGGGGGACTGGAAACACCATATATTTT,CASSVDRGTGNTIYF
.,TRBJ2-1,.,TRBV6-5,TGTGCCAGCAGTTCCGGGGCGACAGGCTTTGGGGAGCAGTTCTTC,CASSSGATGFGEQFF
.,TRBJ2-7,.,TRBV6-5,TGTGCCATGTCGACAGACCCCTACGAGCAGTACTTC,CAMSTDPYEQYF
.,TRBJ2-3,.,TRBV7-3,TGTGCCAGCAGCCCACAGAGACAGAGCACAGATACGCAGTATTTT,CASSPQRQSTDTQYF
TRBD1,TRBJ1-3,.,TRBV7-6,TGTGCCAGCAGCCCTCAGGACAGGGCAAGTGGAAACACCATATATTTT,CASSPQDRASGNTIYF
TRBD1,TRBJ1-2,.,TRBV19,TGTGCCAGTAGTACCTCCGGGACAGGGGGATATCATGGCTACACCTTC,CASSTSGTGGYHGYTF
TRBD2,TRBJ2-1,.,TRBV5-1,TGCGCCAGCAGCCCGGCGGGGGGAGACAATGAGCAGTTCTTC,CASSPAGGDNEQFF
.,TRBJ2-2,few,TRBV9,TGTGCCAGCAGCGTAGCGACAAACGCGAACACCGGGGAGCTGTTTTTT,CASSVATNANTGELFF
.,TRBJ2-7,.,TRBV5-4,TGTGCCAGCAGCTTGAACAGGGCGAGCTCCTACGAGCAGTACTTC,CASSLNRASSYEQYF
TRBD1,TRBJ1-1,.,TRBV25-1,TGTGCCAGCAGTGAACCCGGGACAGCGAACACTGAAGCTTTCTTT,CASSEPGTANTEAFF
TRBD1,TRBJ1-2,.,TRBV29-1,TGCAGCGTCCCGGACAGGGCCCATGGCTACACCTTC,CSVPDRAHGYTF
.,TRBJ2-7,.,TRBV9,TGTGCCAGCAGCGTAGGGGGGGTCTCCTACGAGCAGTACTTC,CASSVGGVSYEQYF
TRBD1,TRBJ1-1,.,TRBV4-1,TGCGCCAGCAGCCAACCCGAATCAGGACAGGGAGGGGACACTGAAGCTTTCTTT,CASSQPESGQGGDTEAFF
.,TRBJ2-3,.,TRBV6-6,TGTGCCAGCAGTTACGGGTCCAGGGATATCACAGATACGCAGTATTTT,CASSYGSRDITDTQYF
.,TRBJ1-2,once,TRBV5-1,TGCGCCAGCAGCTTGGGAGAGAATGGCTACACCTTC,CASSLGENGYTF
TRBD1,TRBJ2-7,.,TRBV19,TGTGCCAGTAGTACTACAGGGGGCTGGGACGAGCAGTACTTC,CASSTTGGWDEQYF
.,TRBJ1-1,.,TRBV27,TGTGCCAGCCGACCTAGCGGGGGGCAATTAGCTTTCTTT,CASRPSGGQLAFF
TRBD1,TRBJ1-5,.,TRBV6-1,TGTGCCAGCAGGACCTCAGGGGGCGGACAGCCCCAGCATTTT,CASRTSGGGQPQHF
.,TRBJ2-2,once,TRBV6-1,TGTGCCAGCAGTGAACAGTACAGGGTCGGGGTTCGCGTTTTTGCGGCCGGGGAGCTGTTTTTT,CASSEQYRVGVRVFAAGELFF